This T cell receptor (beta chain) was identified during a study of cytomegalovirus exposure and HLA in healthy donors. As for the study in general: Unique TCR beta sequences numbering some 120 million came from about 179 million T cells in an earlier analysis.

Regarding this clone: Its antigen is as yet unknown.

In the PCR, 60 Vbeta and 13 Jbeta primers were used. Source study methods: The count from a later analysis was some 81 million unique TCR beta chains, some 9.9 million of them shared. Profiling relied on immunoSEQ multiplex PCR, and the TCRdb table lists in-frame clones only, not all of them. The DNA was the basis for D and trimming; V, J and clone size are from that table. The table has roughly 170,000 clones, around 80% seen once. General study results and limits: Productive status was seen about 90% or about 30% of the time for most TCR beta V segments in an earlier analysis. The study flagged about 150 TCR beta chains as cytomegalovirus-associated.

From germline, CDR1 is SGHNT and CDR2 YYREEE (reference sequence). CDR3 length: 14 residues. The V end was cut by 3 bases, the J end by 6 bases, with 15 bases between. The receptor's source is a female donor in good health and CMV-seronegative. The chain joins TRBV5-4 to TRBJ1-2, with a tentative D call TRBD1 (6 bases). The sample taken for sequencing was PBMCs. CDR3 sequence: CASSWGGARNGYTF. The DNA for the CDR3 is TGTGCCAGCAGCTGGGGGGGCGCAAGAAATGGCTACACCTTC.